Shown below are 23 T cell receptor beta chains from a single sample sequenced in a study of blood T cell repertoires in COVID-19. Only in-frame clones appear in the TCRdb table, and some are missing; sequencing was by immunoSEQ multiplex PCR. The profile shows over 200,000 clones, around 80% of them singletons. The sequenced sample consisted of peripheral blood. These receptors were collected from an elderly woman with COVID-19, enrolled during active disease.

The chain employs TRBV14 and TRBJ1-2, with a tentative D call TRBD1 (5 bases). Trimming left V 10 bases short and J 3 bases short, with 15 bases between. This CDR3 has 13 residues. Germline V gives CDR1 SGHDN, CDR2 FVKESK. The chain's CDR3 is CATAHGGDYGYTF. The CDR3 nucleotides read TGTGCCACCGCCCACGGGGGGGACTATGGCTACACCTTC.

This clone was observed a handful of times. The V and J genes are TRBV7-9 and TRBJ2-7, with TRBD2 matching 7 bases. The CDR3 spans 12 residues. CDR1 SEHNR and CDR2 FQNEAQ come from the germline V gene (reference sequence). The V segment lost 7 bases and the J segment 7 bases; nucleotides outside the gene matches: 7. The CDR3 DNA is TGTGCCAGCAACCCAAACGGGGGGGAGCAGTACTTC. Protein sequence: CASNPNGGEQYF. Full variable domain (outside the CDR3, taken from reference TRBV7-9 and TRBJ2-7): DTGVSQNPRHKITKRGQNVTFRCDPISEHNRLYWYRQTLGQGPEFLTYFQNEAQLEKSRLLSDRFSAERPKGSFSTLEIQRTEQGDSAMYLCASNPNGGEQYFGPGTRLTVT.

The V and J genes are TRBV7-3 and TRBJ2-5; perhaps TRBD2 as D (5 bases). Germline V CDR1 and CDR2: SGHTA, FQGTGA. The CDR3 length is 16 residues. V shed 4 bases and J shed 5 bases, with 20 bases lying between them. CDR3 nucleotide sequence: TGTGCCAGCAGCTCCTCGGTCCCCCGGGGTGCGGAGACCCAGTACTTC. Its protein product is CASSSSVPRGAETQYF.

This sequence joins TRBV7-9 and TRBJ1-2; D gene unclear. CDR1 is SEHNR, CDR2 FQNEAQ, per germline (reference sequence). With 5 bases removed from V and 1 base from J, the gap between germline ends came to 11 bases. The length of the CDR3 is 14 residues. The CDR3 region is CASSPGWVNYGYTF. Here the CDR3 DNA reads TGTGCCAGCAGCCCAGGATGGGTTAACTATGGCTACACCTTC. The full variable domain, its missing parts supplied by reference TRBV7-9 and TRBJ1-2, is DTGVSQNPRHKITKRGQNVTFRCDPISEHNRLYWYRQTLGQGPEFLTYFQNEAQLEKSRLLSDRFSAERPKGSFSTLEIQRTEQGDSAMYLCASSPGWVNYGYTFGSGTRLTVV.

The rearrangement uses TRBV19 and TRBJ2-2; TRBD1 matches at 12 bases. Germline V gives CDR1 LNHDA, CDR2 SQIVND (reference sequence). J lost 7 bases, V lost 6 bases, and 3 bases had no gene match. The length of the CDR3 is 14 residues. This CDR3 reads CASRGQGAVGELFF. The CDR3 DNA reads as TGTGCCAGTAGGGGACAGGGGGCGGTCGGGGAGCTGTTTTTT.

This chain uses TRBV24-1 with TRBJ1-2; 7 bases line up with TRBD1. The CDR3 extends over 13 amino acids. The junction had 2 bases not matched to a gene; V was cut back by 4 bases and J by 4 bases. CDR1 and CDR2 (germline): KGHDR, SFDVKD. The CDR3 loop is CATSERDSYGYTF. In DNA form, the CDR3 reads TGTGCCACCAGTGAGCGGGACAGCTATGGCTACACCTTC.

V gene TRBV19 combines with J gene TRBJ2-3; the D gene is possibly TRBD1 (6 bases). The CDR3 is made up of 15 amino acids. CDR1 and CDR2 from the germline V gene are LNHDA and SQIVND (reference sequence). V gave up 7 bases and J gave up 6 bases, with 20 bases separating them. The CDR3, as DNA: TGTGCCAGTAACCCCAGACAGGTTGGAGCGGATACGCAGTATTTT. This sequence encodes CASNPRQVGADTQYF.

Written as DNA, the CDR3 is TGTGCCAGCAGGGGACAGGGGGCAGATACGCAGTATTTT. Its translation is CASRGQGADTQYF. The chain joins TRBV9 to TRBJ2-3; 11 bases fit TRBD1. This CDR3 is built from 13 residues. CDR1 SGDLS and CDR2 YYNGEE come from the germline V gene. V shed 5 bases, J shed 4 bases, and the junction held 0 bases outside the gene matches.

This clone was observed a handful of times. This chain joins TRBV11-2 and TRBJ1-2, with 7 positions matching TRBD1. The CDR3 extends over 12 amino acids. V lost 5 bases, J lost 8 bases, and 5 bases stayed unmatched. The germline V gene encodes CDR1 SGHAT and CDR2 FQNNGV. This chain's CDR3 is CASSPGTVGYTF. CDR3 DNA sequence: TGTGCCAGCAGCCCCGGGACAGTCGGCTACACCTTC.

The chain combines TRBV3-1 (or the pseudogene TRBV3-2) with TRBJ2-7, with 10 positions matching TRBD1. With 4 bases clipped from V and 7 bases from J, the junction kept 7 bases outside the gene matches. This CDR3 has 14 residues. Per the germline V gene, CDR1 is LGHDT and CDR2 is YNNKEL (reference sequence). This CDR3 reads CASSPSTGGVEQYF. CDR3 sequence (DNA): TGTGCCAGCAGCCCCTCGACAGGGGGCGTAGAGCAGTACTTC.

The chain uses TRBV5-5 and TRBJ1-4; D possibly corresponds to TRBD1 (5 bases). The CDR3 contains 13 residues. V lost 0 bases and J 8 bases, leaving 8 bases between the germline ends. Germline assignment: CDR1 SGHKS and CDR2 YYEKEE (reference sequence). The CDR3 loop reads CASSLGGGEKLFF. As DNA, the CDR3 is TGTGCCAGCAGCTTGGGTGGGGGGGAAAAACTGTTTTTT.

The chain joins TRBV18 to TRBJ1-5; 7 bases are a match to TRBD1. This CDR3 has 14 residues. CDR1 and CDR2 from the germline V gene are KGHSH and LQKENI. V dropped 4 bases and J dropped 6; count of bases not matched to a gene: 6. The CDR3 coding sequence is TGTGCCAGCTCACGTGACAGGGATAGTCAGCCCCAGCATTTT. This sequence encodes CASSRDRDSQPQHF.

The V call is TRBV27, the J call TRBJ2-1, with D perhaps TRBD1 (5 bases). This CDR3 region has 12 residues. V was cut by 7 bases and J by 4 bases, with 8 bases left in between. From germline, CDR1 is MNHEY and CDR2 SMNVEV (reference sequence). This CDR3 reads CASTDRYNEQFF. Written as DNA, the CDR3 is TGTGCCAGCACCGACAGATACAATGAGCAGTTCTTC.

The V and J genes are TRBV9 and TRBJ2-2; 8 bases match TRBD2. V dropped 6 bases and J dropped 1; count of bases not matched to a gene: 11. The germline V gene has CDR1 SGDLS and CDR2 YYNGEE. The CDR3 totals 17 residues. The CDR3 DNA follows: TGTGCCAGCACCCGGGGGGGGTCCGCACAGAACACCGGGGAGCTGTTTTTT. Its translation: CASTRGGSAQNTGELFF.

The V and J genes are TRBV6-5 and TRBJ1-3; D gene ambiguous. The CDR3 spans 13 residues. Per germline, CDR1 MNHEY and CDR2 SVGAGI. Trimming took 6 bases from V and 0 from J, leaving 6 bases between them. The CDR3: CASRTSSGNTIYF. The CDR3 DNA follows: TGTGCCAGCAGAACATCCTCTGGAAACACCATATATTTT.

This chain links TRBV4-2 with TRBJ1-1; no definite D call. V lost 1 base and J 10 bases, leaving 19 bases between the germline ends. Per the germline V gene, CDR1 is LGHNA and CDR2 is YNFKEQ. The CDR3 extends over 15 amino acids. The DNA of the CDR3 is TGTGCCAGCAGCCAAGTATCGGCCGGAGAGGGATTAGCTTTCTTT. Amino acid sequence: CASSQVSAGEGLAFF.

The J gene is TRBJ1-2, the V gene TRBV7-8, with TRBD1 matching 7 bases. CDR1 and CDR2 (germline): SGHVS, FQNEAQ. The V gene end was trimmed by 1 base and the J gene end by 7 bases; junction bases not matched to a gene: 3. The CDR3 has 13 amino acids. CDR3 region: CASSLGQGGGYTF. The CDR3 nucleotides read TGTGCCAGCAGCTTAGGACAGGGAGGTGGCTACACCTTC.

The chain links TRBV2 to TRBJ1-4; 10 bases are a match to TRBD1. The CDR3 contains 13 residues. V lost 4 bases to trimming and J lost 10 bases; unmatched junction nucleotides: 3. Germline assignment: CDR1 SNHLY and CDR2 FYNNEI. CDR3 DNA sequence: TGTGCCAGCAGTGGACAGGGGGCGGGAAAACTGTTTTTT. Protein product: CASSGQGAGKLFF. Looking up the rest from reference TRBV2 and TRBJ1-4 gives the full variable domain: EPEVTQTPSHQVTQMGQEVILRCVPISNHLYFYWYRQILGQKVEFLVSFYNNEISEKSEIFDDQFSVERPDGSNFTLKIRSTKLEDSAMYFCASSGQGAGKLFFGSGTQLSVL.

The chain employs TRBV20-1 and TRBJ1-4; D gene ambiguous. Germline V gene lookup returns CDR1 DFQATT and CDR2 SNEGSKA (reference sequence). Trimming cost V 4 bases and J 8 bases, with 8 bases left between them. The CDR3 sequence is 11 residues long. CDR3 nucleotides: TGCAGTGCTAAGTTTAGAGAAAAACTGTTTTTT. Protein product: CSAKFREKLFF.

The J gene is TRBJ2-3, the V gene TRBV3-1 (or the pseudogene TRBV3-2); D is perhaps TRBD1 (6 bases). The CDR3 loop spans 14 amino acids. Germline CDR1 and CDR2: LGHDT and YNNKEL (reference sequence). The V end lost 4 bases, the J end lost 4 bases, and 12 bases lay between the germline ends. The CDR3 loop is CASSLGATADTQYF. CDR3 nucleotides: TGTGCCAGCAGCCTGGGGGCCACGGCAGATACGCAGTATTTT.

CDR3 amino acids: CAISYTDTQYF. The DNA for the CDR3 is TGTGCCATCAGTTACACAGATACGCAGTATTTT. The chain is built from TRBV10-3 and TRBJ2-3; no clear D gene. CDR1 and CDR2 from the germline V gene are ENHRY and SYGVKD. The CDR3 contains 11 residues. Trimming took 5 bases from V and 2 from J, leaving 2 bases between them.

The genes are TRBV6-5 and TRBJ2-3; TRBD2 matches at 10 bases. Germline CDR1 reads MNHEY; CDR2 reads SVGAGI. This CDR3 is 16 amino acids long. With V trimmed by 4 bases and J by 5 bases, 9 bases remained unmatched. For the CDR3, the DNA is TGTGCCAGCAGTTCCGAGCGGGAGGGCCCTGTAGATACGCAGTATTTT. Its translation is CASSSEREGPVDTQYF.

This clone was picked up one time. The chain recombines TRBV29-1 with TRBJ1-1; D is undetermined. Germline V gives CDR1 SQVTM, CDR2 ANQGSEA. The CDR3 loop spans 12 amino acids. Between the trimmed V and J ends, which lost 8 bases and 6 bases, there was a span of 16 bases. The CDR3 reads CSHLRGSAEAFF. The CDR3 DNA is TGCAGCCACCTCCGGGGAAGCGCTGAAGCTTTCTTT. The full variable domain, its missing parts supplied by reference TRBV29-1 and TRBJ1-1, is SAVISQKPSRDICQRGTSLTIQCQVDSQVTMMFWYRQQPGQSLTLIATANQGSEATYESGFVIDKFPISRPNLTFSTLTVSNMSPEDSSIYLCSHLRGSAEAFFGQGTRLTVV.